This TCR beta chain derives from a study of cytomegalovirus exposure and HLA in healthy donors. Overall study findings and caveats: Being productive about 87% or about 30% of the time was typical of most TCR beta V segments in an earlier analysis. After further analysis at a later stage, roughly 16,000 TCR beta sequences were associated with HLA alleles at 0.05 false discovery rate.

This clone was seen only a few times. Antigen: not known. In the PCR, 60 Vbeta and 13 Jbeta primers were used. Using immunoSEQ multiplex PCR, the repertoire was profiled, and TCRdb retains in-frame clones only, with some absent. The sample holds 120,000 or so clones; 70% to 85% are singletons and the top ten take 9.5% to 13%. The CDR3 runs 13 residues. In germline, CDR1 is MNHEY, CDR2 SMNVEV (reference sequence). V was shortened by 6 bases and J by 4 bases, with 12 bases between the two germline ends. V is TRBV27 and J is TRBJ1-1; tentative D call: TRBD1 (5 bases). The clonotype comes from a woman in her 50s in good health and CMV-seropositive. Input material: PBMCs. The CDR3 loop reads CASRGGGSTEAFF. The DNA of the CDR3 is TGTGCCAGCAGGGGGGGAGGGAGCACTGAAGCTTTCTTT.